The clone carrying this T cell receptor beta chain was counted once. After removal of 4 bases from V and 4 bases from J, the junction contained 4 bases not matched to a gene. The V gene's germline CDR1 is GTSNPN and CDR2 SVGIG (reference sequence). This CDR3 has 13 amino acids. The source of the sample is a study of blood T cell repertoires in COVID-19. Study details: Material from acute and convalescent COVID-19 was sourced from the United States, Italy and Spain. In each case, the material was cDNA or gDNA derived from T cells, B-cell-depleted T cells, or PBMCs.

In the original workflow: Estimated nucleated cell counts came from reference gene primer amplification. TCRdb's copy holds only in-frame clones and misses some; the assay was immunoSEQ multiplex PCR. V and J calls and clone size are given by that table; D and trimming were obtained from the DNA. The sample yields 100,000 to 150,000 clones, less than 85% seen once. The source is a woman over 75 with acute or convalescent COVID-19. The V gene is TRBV30, the J gene TRBJ1-5, with 7 positions matching TRBD1. The sample comprised peripheral blood. The CDR3 DNA follows: TGTGCCTGGACGGACAGGCAGAATCAGCCCCAGCATTTT. Its translation is CAWTDRQNQPQHF.